The entry below gives a single T cell receptor beta chain sequence along with its context. The data were taken from a study of blood T cell repertoires in COVID-19. For the study at large: The United States, Italy and Spain provided the acute and convalescent COVID-19 samples.

The CDR3 consists of 16 residues. Looked up from germline, CDR1 is LNHDA and CDR2 is SQIVND (reference sequence). V shed 3 bases, J shed 9 bases, and the junction held 14 bases outside the gene matches. The table came from immunoSEQ multiplex PCR; TCRdb's copy has only in-frame clones and leaves some out. The profile shows about 210,000 clones, about 91% of them singletons. This sequence joins TRBV19 and TRBJ2-1, with 7 bases identical to TRBD2. Sample: peripheral blood. This TCR came from a young man with active or convalescent COVID-19. The CDR3 coding sequence is TGTGCCAGTAGTATTCGTGGCGGCCTAGCGGCAACTGAGCAGTTCTTC. Translation gives CASSIRGGLAATEQFF. The whole variable domain, remainder taken from reference TRBV19 and TRBJ2-1, is DGGITQSPKYLFRKEGQNVTLSCEQNLNHDAMYWYRQDPGQGLRLIYYSQIVNDFQKGDIAEGYSVSREKKESFPLTVTSAQKNPTAFYLCASSIRGGLAATEQFFGPGTRLTVL.